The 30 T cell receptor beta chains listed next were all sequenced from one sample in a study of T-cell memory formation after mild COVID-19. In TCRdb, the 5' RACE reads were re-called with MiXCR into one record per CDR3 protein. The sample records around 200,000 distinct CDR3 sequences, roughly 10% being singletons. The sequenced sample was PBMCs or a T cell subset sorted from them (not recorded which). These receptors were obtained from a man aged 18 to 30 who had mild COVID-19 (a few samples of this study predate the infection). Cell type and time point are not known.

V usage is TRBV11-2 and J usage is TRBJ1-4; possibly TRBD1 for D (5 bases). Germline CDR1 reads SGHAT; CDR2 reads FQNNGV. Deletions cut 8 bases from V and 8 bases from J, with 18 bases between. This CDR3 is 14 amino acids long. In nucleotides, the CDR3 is TGTGCCAGCCGCCGGGACCTCGGGGGGGAAAAACTGTTTTTT. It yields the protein CASRRDLGGEKLFF. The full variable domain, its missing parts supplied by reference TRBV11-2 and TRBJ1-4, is EAGVAQSPRYKIIEKRQSVAFWCNPISGHATLYWYQQILGQGPKLLIQFQNNGVVDDSQLPKDRFSAERLKGVDSTLKIQPAKLEDSAVYLCASRRDLGGEKLFFGSGTQLSVL.

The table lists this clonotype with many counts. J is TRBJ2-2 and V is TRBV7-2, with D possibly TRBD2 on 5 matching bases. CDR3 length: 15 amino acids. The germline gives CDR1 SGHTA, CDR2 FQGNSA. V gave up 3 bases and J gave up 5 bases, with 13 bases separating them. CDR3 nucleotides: TGTGCCAGCAGCTTGGCGGGTCCCGGGACCGGGGAGCTGTTTTTT. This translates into CASSLAGPGTGELFF.

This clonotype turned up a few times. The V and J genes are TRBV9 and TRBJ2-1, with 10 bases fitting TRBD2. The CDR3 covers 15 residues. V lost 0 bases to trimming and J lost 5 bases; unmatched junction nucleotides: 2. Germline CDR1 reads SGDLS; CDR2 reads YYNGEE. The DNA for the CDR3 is TGTGCCAGCAGCGTAGTTAGCGGGGGGAACAATGAGCAGTTCTTC. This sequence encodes CASSVVSGGNNEQFF. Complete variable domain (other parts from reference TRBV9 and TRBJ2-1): DSGVTQTPKHLITATGQRVTLRCSPRSGDLSVYWYQQSLDQGLQFLIQYYNGEERAKGNILERFSAQQFPDLHSELNLSSLELGDSALYFCASSVVSGGNNEQFFGPGTRLTVL.

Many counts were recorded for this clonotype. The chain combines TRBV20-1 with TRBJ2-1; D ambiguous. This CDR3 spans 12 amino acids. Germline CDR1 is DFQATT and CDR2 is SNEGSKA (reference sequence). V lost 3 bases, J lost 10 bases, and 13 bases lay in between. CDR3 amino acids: CSARASGAEQFF. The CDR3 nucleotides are TGCAGTGCTAGGGCCTCTGGAGCCGAGCAGTTCTTC.

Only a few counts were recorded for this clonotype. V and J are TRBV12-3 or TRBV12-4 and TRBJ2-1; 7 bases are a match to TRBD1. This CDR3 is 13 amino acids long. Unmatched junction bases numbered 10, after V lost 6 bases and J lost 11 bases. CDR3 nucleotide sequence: TGTGCCAGCAGGCAGCAAGGGGGCCAGAAGCAGTTCTTC. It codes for CASRQQGGQKQFF.

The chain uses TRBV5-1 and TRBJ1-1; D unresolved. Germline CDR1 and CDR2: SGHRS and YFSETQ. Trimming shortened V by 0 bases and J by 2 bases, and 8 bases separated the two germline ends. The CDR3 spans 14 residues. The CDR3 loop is CASSLDTVNTEAFF. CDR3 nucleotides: TGCGCCAGCAGCTTGGATACAGTAAACACTGAAGCTTTCTTT. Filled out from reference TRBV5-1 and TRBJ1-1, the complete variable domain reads KAGVTQTPRYLIKTRGQQVTLSCSPISGHRSVSWYQQTPGQGLQFLFEYFSETQRNKGNFPGRFSGRQFSNSRSEMNVSTLELGDSALYLCASSLDTVNTEAFFGQGTRLTVV.

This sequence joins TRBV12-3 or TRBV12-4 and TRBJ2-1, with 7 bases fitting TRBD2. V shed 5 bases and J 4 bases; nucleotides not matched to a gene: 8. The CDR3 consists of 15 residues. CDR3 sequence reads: CASSRGLSPYNEQFF. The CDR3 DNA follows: TGTGCCAGCAGTCGGGGACTATCGCCTTACAATGAGCAGTTCTTC.

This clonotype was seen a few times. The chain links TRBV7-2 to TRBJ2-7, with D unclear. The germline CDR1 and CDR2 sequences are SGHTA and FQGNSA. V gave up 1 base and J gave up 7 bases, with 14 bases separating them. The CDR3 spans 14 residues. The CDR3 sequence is CASSLEVAQTEQYV. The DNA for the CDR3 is TGTGCCAGCAGCTTAGAAGTGGCGCAAACGGAGCAGTACGTC.

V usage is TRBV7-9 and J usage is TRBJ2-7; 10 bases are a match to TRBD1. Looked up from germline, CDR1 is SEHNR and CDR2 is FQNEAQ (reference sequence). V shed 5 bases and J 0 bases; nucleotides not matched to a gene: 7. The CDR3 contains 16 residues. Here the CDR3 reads CASSRAGTGDSYEQYV. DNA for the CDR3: TGTGCCAGCAGCCGCGCCGGGACAGGGGACTCCTACGAGCAGTACGTC.

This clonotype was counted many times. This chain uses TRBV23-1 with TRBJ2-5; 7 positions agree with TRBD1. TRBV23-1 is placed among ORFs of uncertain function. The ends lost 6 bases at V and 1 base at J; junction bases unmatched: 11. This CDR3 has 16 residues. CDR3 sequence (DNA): TGCGCCAGCAGCCGAGTGAGGGGGCGAAGCCAAGAGACCCAGTACTTC. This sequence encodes CASSRVRGRSQETQYF.

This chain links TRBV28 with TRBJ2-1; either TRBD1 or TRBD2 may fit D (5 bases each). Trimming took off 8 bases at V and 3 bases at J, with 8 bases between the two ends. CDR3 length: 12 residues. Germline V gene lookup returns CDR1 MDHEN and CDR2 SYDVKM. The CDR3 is CASGTIYNEQFF. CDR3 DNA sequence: TGTGCCAGCGGGACGATCTACAATGAGCAGTTCTTC.

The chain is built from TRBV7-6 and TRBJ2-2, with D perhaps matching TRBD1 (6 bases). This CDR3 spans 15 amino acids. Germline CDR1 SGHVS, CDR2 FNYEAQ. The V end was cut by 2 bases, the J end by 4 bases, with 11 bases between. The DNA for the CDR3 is TGTGCCAGCAGCTTACTGCAAGGGGGCACCGGGGAGCTGTTTTTT. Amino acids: CASSLLQGGTGELFF.

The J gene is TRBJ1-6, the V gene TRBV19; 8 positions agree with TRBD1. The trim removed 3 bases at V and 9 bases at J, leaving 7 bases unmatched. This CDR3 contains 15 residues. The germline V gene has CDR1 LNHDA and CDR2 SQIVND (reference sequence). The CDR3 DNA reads TGTGCCAGTAGTATCGCGGGGACAGGCGGTTCACCCCTCCACTTT. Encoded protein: CASSIAGTGGSPLHF.

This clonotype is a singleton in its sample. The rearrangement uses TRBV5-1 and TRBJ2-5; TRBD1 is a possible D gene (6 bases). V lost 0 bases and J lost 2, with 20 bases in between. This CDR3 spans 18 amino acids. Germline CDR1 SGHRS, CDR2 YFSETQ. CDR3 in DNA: TGCGCCAGCAGCTTGGTCCCTGCCTACGTGGGGGCACAAGAGACCCAGTACTTC. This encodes CASSLVPAYVGAQETQYF.

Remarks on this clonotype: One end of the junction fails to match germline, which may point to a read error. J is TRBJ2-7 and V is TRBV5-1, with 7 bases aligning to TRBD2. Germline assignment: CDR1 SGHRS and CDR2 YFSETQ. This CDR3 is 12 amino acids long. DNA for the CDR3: TGCGACAGCAGCTTCGCGGGGGTAGGGCAGTACTTC. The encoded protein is CDSSFAGVGQYF. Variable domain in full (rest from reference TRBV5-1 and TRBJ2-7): KAGVTQTPRYLIKTRGQQVTLSCSPISGHRSVSWYQQTPGQGLQFLFEYFSETQRNKGNFPGRFSGRQFSNSRSEMNVSTLELGDSALYLCDSSFAGVGQYFGPGTRLTVT.

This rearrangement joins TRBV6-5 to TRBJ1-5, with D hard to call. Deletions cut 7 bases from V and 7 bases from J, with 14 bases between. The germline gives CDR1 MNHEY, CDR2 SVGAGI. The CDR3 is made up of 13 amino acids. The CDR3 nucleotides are TGTGCCAGCACGAATTATCGCGGCCAGCCCCAGCATTTT. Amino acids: CASTNYRGQPQHF.

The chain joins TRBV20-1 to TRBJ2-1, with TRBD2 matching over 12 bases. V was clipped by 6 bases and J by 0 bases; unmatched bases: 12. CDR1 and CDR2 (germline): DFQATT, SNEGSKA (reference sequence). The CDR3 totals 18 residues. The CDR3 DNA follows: TGCAGTGCCAACCTAGGACTAGCGGGGTTTGGCTCCTACAATGAGCAGTTCTTC. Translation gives CSANLGLAGFGSYNEQFF.

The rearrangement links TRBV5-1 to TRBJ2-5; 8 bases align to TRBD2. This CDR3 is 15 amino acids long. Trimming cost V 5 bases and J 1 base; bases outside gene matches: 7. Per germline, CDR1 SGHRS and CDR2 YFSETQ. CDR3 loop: CASRAASGLQETQYF. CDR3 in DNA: TGCGCCAGCAGGGCTGCTAGCGGGCTCCAAGAGACCCAGTACTTC.

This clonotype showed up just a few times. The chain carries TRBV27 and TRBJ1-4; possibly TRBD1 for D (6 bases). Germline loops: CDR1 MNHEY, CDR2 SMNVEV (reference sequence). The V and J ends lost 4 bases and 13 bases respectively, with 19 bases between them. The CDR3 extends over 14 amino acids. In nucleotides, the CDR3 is TGTGCCAGCAGTTCGGGGGCCGCCCCCACGCCACTGTTTTTT. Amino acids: CASSSGAAPTPLFF.

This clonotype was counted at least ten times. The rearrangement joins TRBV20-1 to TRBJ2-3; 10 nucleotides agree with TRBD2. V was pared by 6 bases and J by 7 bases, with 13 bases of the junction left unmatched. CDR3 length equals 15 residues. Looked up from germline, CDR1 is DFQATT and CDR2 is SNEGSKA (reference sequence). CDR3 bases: TGCAGTGCCTCCTTGAGCGGGGGGGCCTCGAATACGCAGTATTTT. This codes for CSASLSGGASNTQYF.

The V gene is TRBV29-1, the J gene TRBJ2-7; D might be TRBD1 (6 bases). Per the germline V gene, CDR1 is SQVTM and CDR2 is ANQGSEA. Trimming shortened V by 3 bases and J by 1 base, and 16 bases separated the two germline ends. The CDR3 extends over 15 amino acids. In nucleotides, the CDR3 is TGCAGCGTTGAGTCTTTGTACAGGGTTTCCTACGAGCAGTACTTC. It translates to CSVESLYRVSYEQYF.

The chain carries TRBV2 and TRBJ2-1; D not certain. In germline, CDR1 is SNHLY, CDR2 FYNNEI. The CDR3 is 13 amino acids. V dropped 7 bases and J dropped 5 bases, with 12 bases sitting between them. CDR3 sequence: CASTPDGNNEQFF. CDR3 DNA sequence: TGTGCCAGCACCCCGGACGGTAACAATGAGCAGTTCTTC.

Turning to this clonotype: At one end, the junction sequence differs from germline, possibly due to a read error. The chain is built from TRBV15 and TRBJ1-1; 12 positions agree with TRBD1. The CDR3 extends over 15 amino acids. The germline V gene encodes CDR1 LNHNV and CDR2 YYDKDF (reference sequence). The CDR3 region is CANSRGQGANTEAFF. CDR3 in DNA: TGTGCCAACAGCAGGGGACAGGGGGCAAACACTGAAGCTTTCTTT.

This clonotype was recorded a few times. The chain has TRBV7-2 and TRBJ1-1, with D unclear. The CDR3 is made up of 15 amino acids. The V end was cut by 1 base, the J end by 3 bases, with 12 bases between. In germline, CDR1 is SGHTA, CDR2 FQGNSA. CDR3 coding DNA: TGTGCCAGCAGCTTAGTGCCGGGCGCCTACACTGAAGCTTTCTTT. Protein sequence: CASSLVPGAYTEAFF. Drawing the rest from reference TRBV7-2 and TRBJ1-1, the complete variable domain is GAGVSQSPSNKVTEKGKDVELRCDPISGHTALYWYRQSLGQGLEFLIYFQGNSAPDKSGLPSDRFSAERTGGSVSTLTIQRTQQEDSAVYLCASSLVPGAYTEAFFGQGTRLTVV.

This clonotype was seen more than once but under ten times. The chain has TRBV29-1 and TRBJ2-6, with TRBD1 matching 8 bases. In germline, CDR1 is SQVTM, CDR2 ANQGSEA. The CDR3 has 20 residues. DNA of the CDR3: TGCACCCAGGGTCCGGACAGGGTGGCCAACCCTACTTCTGGGGCCAACGTCCTGACTTTC. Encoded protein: CTQGPDRVANPTSGANVLTF.

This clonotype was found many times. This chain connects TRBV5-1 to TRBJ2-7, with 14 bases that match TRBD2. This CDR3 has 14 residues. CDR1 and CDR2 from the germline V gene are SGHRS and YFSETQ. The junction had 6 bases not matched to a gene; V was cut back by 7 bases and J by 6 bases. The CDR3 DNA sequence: TGCGCCAGCCGAACCGGACTAGCGGGGGGCGAGCAGTACTTC. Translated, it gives CASRTGLAGGEQYF.

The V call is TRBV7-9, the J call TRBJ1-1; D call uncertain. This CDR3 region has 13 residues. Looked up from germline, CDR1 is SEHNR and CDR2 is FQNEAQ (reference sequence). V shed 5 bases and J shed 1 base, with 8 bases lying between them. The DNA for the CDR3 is TGTGCCAGCAGCCCGAGACAGAACACTGAAGCTTTCTTT. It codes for CASSPRQNTEAFF.

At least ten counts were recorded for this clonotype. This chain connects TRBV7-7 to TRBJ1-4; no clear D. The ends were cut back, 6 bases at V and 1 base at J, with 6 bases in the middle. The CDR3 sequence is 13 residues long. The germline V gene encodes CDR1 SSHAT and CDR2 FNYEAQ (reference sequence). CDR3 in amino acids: CASSRGTNEKLFF. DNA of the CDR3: TGTGCCAGCAGTCGGGGAACTAATGAAAAACTGTTTTTT.

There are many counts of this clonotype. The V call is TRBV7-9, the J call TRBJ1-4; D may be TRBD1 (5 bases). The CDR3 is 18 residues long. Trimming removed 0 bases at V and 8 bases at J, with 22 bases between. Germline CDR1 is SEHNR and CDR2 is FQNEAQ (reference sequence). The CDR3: CASSLASIRQLTKEKLFF. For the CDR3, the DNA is TGTGCCAGCAGCTTAGCGTCGATTAGACAGCTGACGAAGGAAAAACTGTTTTTT.

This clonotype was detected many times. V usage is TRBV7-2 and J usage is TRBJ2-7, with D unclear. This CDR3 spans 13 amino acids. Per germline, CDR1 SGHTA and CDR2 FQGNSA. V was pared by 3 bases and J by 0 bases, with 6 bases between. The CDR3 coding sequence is TGTGCCAGCAGCTTTGGGTTCTCCTACGAGCAGTACGTC. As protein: CASSFGFSYEQYV.